This T cell receptor (beta chain) was sequenced for a study of tumor and adjacent non-tumor tissue in lung cancer. A modified ARM-PCR protocol with three rounds of nested PCR amplified TCRbeta. Each CDR3 protein gets one entry after TCRdb re-called the multiplex PCR reads with MiXCR. This sample has about 200,000 distinct CDR3 sequences, with 71% found just once. The germline V gene encodes CDR1 SEHNR and CDR2 FQNEAQ (reference sequence). This CDR3 is 13 amino acids long. V was pared by 5 bases and J by 1 base, with 7 bases between. This sample's RNA came from whole unsorted tissue. The TCR comes from a man aged 60 to 75 with non-small cell lung cancer. This chain uses TRBV7-9 with TRBJ2-3, with D perhaps matching TRBD2 (5 bases). The sequenced sample consisted of lung tumor tissue. CDR3 residues: CASSRTRTDTQYF. In DNA, the CDR3 is TGTGCCAGCAGCCGGACTCGCACAGATACGCAGTATTTT.